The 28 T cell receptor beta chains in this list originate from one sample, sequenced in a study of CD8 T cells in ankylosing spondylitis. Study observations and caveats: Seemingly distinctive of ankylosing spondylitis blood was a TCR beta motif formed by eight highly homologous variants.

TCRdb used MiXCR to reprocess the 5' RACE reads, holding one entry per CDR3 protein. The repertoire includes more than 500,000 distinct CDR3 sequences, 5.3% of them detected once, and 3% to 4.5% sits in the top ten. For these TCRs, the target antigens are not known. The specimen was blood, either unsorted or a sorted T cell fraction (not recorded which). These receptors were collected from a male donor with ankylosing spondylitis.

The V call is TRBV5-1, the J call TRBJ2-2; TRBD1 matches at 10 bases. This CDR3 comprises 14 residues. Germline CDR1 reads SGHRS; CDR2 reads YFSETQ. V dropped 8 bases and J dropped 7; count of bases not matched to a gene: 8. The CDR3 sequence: CASGDRGYSGELFF. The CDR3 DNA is TGCGCCAGTGGGGACAGGGGATACAGCGGGGAGCTGTTTTTT.

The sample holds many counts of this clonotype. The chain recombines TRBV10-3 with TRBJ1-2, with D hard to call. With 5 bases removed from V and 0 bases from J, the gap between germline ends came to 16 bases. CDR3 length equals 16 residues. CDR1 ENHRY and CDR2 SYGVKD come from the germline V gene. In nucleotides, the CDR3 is TGTGCCATCAGTAATCCCGGGTCCCTAGCTAACTATGGCTACACCTTC. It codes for CAISNPGSLANYGYTF.

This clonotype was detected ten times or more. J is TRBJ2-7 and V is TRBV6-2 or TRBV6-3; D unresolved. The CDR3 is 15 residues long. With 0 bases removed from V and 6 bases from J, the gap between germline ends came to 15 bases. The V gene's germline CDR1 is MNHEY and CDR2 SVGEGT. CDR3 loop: CASSYSTLRRGEQYF. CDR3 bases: TGTGCCAGCAGTTACTCGACTCTCCGGCGAGGCGAGCAGTACTTC.

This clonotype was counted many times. In DNA, the CDR3 is TGTGCCAGCAGTTACTCGGTTCCAGTAACAACCGGGGAGCTGTTTTTT. This encodes CASSYSVPVTTGELFF. The chain employs TRBV6-5 and TRBJ2-2; D is ambiguous. V was shortened by 0 bases and J by 5 bases, with 13 bases between the two germline ends. The CDR3 extends over 16 amino acids. Germline loops: CDR1 MNHEY, CDR2 SVGAGI.

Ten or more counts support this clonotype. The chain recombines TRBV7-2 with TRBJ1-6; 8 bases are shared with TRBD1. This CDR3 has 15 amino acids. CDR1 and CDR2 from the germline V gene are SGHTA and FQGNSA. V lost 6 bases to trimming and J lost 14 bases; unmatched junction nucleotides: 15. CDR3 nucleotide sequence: TGTGCCAGCAGTCTTGGACAGGGAAGTGCCGGCACCCTCCACTTT. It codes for CASSLGQGSAGTLHF.

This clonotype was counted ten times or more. The CDR3 is CSVLRDRGGYTF. The CDR3 bases are TGCAGCGTACTCCGGGACAGGGGAGGCTACACCTTC. The rearrangement uses TRBV29-1 and TRBJ1-2; TRBD1 matches 10 bases. CDR1 is SQVTM, CDR2 ANQGSEA, per germline. V trimming: 6 bases; J trimming: 8 bases; junction bases outside the gene matches: 6. The CDR3 runs 12 residues.

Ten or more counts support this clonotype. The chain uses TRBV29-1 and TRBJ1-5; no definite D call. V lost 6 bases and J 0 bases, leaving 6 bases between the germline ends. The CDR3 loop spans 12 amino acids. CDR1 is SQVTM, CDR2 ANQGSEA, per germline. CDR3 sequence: CSVANSNQPQHF. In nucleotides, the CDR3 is TGCAGCGTCGCGAATAGCAATCAGCCCCAGCATTTT.

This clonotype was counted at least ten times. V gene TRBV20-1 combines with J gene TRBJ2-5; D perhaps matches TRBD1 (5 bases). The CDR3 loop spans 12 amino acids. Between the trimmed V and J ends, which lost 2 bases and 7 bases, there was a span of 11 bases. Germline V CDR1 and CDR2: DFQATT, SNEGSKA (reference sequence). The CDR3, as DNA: TGCAGTGCTAGAAAGGGGATTGGGACCCAGTACTTC. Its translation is CSARKGIGTQYF.

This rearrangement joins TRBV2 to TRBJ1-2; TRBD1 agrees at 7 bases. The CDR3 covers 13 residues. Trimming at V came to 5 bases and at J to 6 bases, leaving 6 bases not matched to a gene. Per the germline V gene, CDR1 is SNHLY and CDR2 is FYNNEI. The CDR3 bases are TGTGCCAGCAGTAGACAGGGTCGGGATGGCTACACCTTC. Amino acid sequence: CASSRQGRDGYTF.

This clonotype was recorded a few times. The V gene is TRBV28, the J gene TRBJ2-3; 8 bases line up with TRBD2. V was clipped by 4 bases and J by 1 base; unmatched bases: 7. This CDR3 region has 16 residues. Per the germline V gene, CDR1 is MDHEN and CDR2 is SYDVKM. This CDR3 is CASSSGGGGGTDTQYF. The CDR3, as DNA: TGTGCCAGCAGTTCCGGGGGGGGAGGAGGCACAGATACGCAGTATTTT.

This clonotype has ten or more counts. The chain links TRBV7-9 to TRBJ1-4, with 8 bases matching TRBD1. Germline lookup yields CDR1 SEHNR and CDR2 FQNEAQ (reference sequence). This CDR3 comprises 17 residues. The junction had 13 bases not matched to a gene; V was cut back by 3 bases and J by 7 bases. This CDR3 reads CASSFLIIDRGGEKLFF. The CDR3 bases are TGTGCCAGCAGCTTTCTCATAATTGACAGGGGAGGTGAAAAACTGTTTTTT.

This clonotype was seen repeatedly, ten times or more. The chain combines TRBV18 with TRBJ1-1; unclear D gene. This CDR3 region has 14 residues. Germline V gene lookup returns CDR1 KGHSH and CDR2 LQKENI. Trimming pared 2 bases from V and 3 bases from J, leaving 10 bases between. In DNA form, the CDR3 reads TGTGCCAGCTCACCAGGGGTATGGGACACTGAAGCTTTCTTT. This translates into CASSPGVWDTEAFF.

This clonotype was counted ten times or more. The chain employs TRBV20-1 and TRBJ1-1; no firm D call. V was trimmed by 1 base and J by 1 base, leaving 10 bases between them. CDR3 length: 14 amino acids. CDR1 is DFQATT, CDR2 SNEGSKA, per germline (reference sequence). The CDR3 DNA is TGCAGTGCTAGAGCCCTGGTGGGGAACACTGAAGCTTTCTTT. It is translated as CSARALVGNTEAFF.

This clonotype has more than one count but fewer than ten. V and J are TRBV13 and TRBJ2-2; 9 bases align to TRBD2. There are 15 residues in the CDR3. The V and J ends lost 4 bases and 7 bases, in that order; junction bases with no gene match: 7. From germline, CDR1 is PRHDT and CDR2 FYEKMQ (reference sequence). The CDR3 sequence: CASSYLAGMGGELFF. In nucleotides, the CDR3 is TGTGCCAGCAGCTATCTAGCGGGAATGGGCGGGGAGCTGTTTTTT. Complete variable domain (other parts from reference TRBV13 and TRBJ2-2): AAGVIQSPRHLIKEKRETATLKCYPIPRHDTVYWYQQGPGQDPQFLISFYEKMQSDKGSIPDRFSAQQFSDYHSELNMSSLELGDSALYFCASSYLAGMGGELFFGEGSRLTVL.

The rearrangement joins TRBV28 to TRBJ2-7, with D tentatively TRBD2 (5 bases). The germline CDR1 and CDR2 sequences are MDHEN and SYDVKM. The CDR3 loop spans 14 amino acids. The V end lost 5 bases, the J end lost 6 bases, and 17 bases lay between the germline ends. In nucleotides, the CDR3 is TGTGCCAGCAGTCCCCGGATGAGCCGGGGCGAGCAGTACTTC. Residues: CASSPRMSRGEQYF.

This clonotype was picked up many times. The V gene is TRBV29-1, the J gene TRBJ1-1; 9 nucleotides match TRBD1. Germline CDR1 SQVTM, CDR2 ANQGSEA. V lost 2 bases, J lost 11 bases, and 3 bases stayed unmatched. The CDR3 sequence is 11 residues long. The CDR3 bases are TGCAGCGTTGAAAGGACAGGGGAGGCTTTCTTT. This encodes CSVERTGEAFF.

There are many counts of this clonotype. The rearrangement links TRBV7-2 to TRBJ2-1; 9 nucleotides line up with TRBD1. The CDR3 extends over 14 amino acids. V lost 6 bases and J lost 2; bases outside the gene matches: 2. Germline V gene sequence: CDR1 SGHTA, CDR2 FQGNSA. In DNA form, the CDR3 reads TGTGCCAGCAGACAGGGGGCCACCTACAATGAGCAGTTCTTC. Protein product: CASRQGATYNEQFF.

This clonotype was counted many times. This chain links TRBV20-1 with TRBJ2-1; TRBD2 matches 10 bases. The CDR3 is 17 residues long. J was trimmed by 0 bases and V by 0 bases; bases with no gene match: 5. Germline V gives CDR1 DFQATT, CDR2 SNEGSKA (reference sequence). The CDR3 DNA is TGCAGTGCTAGAGATCTCGCTAGCGGGAGCTCCTACAATGAGCAGTTCTTC. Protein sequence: CSARDLASGSSYNEQFF.

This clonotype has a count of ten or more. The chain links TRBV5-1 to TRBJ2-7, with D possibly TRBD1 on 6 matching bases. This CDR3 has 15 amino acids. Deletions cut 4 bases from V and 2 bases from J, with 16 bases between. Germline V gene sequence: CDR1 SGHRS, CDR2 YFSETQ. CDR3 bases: TGCGCCAGCAGCCTCAGACAGGCCAGTCCCTACGAGCAGTACTTC. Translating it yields CASSLRQASPYEQYF.

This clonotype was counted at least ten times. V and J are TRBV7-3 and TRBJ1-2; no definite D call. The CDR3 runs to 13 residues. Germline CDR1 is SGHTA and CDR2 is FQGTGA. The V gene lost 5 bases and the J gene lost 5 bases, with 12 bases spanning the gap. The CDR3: CASSLAPEYGYTF. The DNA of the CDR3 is TGTGCCAGCAGCCTCGCCCCGGAATATGGCTACACCTTC.

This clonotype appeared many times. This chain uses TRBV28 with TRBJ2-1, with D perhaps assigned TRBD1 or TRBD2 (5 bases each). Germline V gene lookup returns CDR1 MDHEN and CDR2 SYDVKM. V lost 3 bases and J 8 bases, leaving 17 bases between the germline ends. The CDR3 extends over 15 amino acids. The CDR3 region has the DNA TGTGCCAGCAGTTTGGGGCTAGCATCTACATATGAGCAGTTCTTC. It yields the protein CASSLGLASTYEQFF.

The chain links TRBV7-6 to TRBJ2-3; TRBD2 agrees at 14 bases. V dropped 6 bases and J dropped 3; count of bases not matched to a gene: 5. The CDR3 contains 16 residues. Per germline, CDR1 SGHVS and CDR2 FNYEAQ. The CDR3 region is CASRPGLAGETDTQYF. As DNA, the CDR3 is TGTGCCAGCAGGCCGGGACTAGCGGGAGAGACAGATACGCAGTATTTT.

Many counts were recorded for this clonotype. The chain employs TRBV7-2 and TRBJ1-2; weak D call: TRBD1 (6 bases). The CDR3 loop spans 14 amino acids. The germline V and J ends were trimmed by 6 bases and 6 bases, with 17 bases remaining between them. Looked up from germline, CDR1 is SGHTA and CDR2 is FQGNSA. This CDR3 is CASSTGTRADGYTF. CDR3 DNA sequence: TGTGCCAGCAGTACGGGGACACGGGCGGATGGCTACACCTTC. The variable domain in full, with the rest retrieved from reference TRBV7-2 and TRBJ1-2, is GAGVSQSPSNKVTEKGKDVELRCDPISGHTALYWYRQSLGQGLEFLIYFQGNSAPDKSGLPSDRFSAERTGGSVSTLTIQRTQQEDSAVYLCASSTGTRADGYTFGSGTRLTVV.

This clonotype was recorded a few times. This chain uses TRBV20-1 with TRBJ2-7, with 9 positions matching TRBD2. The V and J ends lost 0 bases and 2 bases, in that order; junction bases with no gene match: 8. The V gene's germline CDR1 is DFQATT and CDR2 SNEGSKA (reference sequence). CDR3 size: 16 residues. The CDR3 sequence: CSAREILSGSPYEQYF. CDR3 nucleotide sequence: TGCAGTGCTAGAGAAATCCTTAGCGGGAGCCCCTACGAGCAGTACTTC.

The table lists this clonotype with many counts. The CDR3 loop reads CASSYVGESNYGYTF. Here the CDR3 DNA reads TGTGCCAGCAGTTACGTCGGGGAGTCCAACTATGGCTACACCTTC. The chain has TRBV6-2 or TRBV6-3 and TRBJ1-2; D not resolved. The V and J ends lost 2 bases and 2 bases respectively, with 12 bases between them. The CDR3 covers 15 residues. The germline V gene encodes CDR1 MNHEY and CDR2 SVGEGT.

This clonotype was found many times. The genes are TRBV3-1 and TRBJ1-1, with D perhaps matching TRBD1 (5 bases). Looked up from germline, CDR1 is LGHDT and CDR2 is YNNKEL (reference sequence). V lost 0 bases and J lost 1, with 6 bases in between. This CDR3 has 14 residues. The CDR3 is CASSQDDRNTEAFF. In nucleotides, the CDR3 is TGTGCCAGCAGCCAAGACGACAGGAACACTGAAGCTTTCTTT.

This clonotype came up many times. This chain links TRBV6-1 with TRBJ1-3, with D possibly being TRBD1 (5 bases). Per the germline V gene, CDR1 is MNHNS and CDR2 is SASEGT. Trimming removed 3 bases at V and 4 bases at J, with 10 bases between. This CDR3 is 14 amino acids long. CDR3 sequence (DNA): TGTGCCAGCAGTGATACCGGGGCCGGAAACACCATATATTTT. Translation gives CASSDTGAGNTIYF.

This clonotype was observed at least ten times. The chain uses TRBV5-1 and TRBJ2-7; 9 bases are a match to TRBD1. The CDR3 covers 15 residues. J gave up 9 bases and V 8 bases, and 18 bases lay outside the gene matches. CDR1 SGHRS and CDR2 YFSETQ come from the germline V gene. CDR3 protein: CASSPSGQGAWGQYF. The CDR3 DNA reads TGCGCCAGTTCACCGTCGGGACAGGGCGCTTGGGGGCAGTACTTC. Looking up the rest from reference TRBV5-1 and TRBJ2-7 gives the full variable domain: KAGVTQTPRYLIKTRGQQVTLSCSPISGHRSVSWYQQTPGQGLQFLFEYFSETQRNKGNFPGRFSGRQFSNSRSEMNVSTLELGDSALYLCASSPSGQGAWGQYFGPGTRLTVT.